The rows below give T cell receptor beta chains drawn from one sample of a study of OX40 agonist ivuxolimab in advanced cancers. Sequencing used immunoSEQ multiplex PCR; TCRdb keeps in-frame clones, though not all of them. The table includes about 110,000 clones, 75% to 95% detected once. The sample here was CD4+ or CD8+ T cells sorted from blood, taken in a trial of the OX40 agonist ivuxolimab. The receptor source for this set is an adult with an advanced solid tumor such as melanoma, head and neck, liver or kidney cancer. CDR3s include the opening cysteine and the closing phenylalanine or tryptophan. D genes are given only for firm matches. Only part of the rows carry a size: once, few, many, or a class if the clone is expanded.

NA TRBJ2-5 TRBV25-1 NA TGTGCCAGCAGTGAGGGGCCGACCCAGTACTTC CASSEGPTQYF
few TRBJ1-2 TRBV5-4 NA TGTGCCAGCCATCGGGACACTGGTAACTATGGCTACACCTTC CASHRDTGNYGYTF
NA TRBJ1-1 TRBV30 TRBD1 TGTGCCTGGAGTCGCCCAGGGGGCCAGGGGACTGAAGCTTTCTTT CAWSRPGGQGTEAFF
NA TRBJ2-3 TRBV4-2 TRBD2 TGTGCCAGCAGCCAAGGACTAGCGCCCGACCCCCGCACAGATACGCAGTATTTT CASSQGLAPDPRTDTQYF
NA TRBJ2-1 TRBV10-3 TRBD2 TGTGCCATCAGTGAGTTACTAGCGGGGGAGCAGTTCTTC CAISELLAGEQFF
NA TRBJ2-1 TRBV19 TRBD1 TGTGCCAGTAGGGGAATGGGACAGGGGGCCTGGGATGAGCAGTTCTTC CASRGMGQGAWDEQFF
NA TRBJ2-7 TRBV6-5 NA TGTGCCAGCAGGGTAGACAGAAACTACGAGCAGTACTTC CASRVDRNYEQYF
NA TRBJ1-6 TRBV19 NA TGTGCCAGTAGTCCAACAGGGAATTCACCCCTCCACTTT CASSPTGNSPLHF
NA TRBJ2-7 TRBV6-1 TRBD2 TGTGCCAGCAGTCCCCACCGAGCGGGAGGGCCGGCGCAGTACTTC CASSPHRAGGPAQYF
once TRBJ2-5 TRBV15 NA TGTGCCACCAGCATAGTGTGGGAGACCCAGTACTTC CATSIVWETQYF